This TCR beta chain was identified in a study of cytomegalovirus exposure and HLA in healthy donors. CDR3 length: 14 amino acids. The germline gives CDR1 MNHEY, CDR2 SVGAGI. V lost 8 bases and J 5 bases, leaving 16 bases between the germline ends. To note about this clone: The antigen is undetermined.

PCR employed 60 Vbeta and 13 Jbeta primers. The protocol was immunoSEQ multiplex PCR, while the TCRdb copy is restricted to in-frame clones and leaves out a portion. Here the sample table reports 100,000 or so clones. Study-wide points: Presence/absence analyses took donor sequencing depth as roughly uniform.

The sequencing sample was made of PBMCs. This TCR derives from a woman in her 30s in good health and CMV-seronegative. The chain links TRBV6-5 to TRBJ1-5, with D perhaps TRBD1 (6 bases). CDR3 amino acids: CASGRGGDHQPQHF. CDR3 sequence (DNA): TGTGCCAGCGGTCGAGGGGGGGACCATCAGCCCCAGCATTTT.